The table lists the clone carrying this T cell receptor beta chain with a count of one. The CDR3 has 13 residues. Trimming took 3 bases from V and 7 from J, leaving 10 bases between them. Germline V gene data show CDR1 as ENHRY and CDR2 as SYGVKD. Original processing methods: It was from reference gene primer amplification that nucleated cell counts were estimated. Some clones are missing from TCRdb's copy, which holds only in-frame ones; the method was immunoSEQ multiplex PCR. The DNA was the basis for D and trimming; V, J and clone size are from that table. This table has about 120,000 clones, just under 80% appearing once. This sample was taken from a study of blood T cell repertoires in COVID-19. On the study more broadly: Sites in the United States, Italy and Spain provided acute and convalescent COVID-19 samples. PBMCs, B-cell-depleted T cells, or T cells were the source of the cDNA or gDNA that made up the material.

Source material: peripheral blood. This chain links TRBV10-3 with TRBJ1-5; TRBD1 is a possible D gene (5 bases). This TCR was recovered from a human donor in a cohort sampled during active COVID-19. The CDR3 spells CAISDQGGQPQHF. The CDR3 nucleotides read TGTGCCATCAGTGATCAGGGAGGGCAGCCCCAGCATTTT.